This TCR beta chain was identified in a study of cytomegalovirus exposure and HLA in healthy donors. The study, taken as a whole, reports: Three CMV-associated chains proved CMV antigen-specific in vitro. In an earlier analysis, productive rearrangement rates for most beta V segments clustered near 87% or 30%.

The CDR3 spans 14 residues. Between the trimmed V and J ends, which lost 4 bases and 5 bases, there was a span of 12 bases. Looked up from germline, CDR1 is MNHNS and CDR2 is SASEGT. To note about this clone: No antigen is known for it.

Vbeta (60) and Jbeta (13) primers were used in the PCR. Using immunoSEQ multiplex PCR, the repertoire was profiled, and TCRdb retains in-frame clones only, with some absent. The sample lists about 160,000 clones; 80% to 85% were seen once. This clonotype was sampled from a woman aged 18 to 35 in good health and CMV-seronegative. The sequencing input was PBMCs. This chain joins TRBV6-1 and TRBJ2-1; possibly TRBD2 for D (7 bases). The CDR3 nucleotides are TGTGCCAGCAGTGGAGGGGGGGACCACAATGAGCAGTTCTTC. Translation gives CASSGGGDHNEQFF.